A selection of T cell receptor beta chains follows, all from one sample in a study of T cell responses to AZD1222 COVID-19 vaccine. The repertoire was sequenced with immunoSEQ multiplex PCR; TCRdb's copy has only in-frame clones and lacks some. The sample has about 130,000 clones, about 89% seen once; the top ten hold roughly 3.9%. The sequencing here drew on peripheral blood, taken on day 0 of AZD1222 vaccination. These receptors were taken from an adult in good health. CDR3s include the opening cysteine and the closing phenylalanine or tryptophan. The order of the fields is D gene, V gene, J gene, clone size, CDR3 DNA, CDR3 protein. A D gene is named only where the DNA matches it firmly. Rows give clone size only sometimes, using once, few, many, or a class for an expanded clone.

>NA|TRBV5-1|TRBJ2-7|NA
TGCGCCAGCAGCTTGGGTTTAAACGAGCAGTACTTC
CASSLGLNEQYF
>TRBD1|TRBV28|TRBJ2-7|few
TGTGCCAGCAGTGCTTGGAAGGGACAGACCGAGCAGTACTTC
CASSAWKGQTEQYF
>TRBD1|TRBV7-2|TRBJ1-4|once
TGTGCCAGCAGCTTCACAGGGGGCCCTAATGAAAAACTGTTTTTT
CASSFTGGPNEKLFF
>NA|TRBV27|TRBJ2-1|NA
TGTGCCAGCAGTTACGGGGGAGAGATCAATGAGCAGTTCTTC
CASSYGGEINEQFF
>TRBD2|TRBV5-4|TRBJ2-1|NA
TGTGCCAGCAGCCAAACTAGCGGGGGATTGAATGAGCAGTTCTTC
CASSQTSGGLNEQFF
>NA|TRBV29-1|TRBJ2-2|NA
TGCAGCGTTGAGCTCGCGGGGGCGGGCACCGGGGAGCTGTTTTTT
CSVELAGAGTGELFF
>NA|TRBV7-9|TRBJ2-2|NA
TGTGCCAGCAGCTTAGTATCAGGGTACACCGGGGAGCTGTTTTTT
CASSLVSGYTGELFF
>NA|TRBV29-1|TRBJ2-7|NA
TGCAGCGTTGAGGCAGGAAGCTCCTACGAGCAGTACTTC
CSVEAGSSYEQYF
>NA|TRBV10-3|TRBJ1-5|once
TGTGCCATCAGTAGCCGAGAGGATCAGCCCCAGCATTTT
CAISSREDQPQHF
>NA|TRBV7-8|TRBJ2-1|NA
TGTGCCAGCAGCTTATTAATGGGGGCCTCCTACAATGAGCAGTTCTTC
CASSLLMGASYNEQFF
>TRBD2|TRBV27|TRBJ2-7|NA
TGTGCCAGCAGTTCGATCACTAGCGGGGGCGGGAACGAGCAGTACTTC
CASSSITSGGGNEQYF
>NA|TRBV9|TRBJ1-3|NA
TGTGCCAGCAGCCTTGAAACAGGTCTCTCTGGAAACACCATATATTTT
CASSLETGLSGNTIYF
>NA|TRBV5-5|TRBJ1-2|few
TGTGCCAGCAGCGCGGAGGCAGGATATGGCTACACCTTC
CASSAEAGYGYTF
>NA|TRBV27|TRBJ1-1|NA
TGTGCCAGCAGTTTAGAGTGGCAGGCCGAGGCTTTCTTT
CASSLEWQAEAFF
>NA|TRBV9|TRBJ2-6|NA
TGTGCCAGCAGCCCACGGGTGGGGGTCAGAACTGGGGCCAACGTCCTGACTTTC
CASSPRVGVRTGANVLTF
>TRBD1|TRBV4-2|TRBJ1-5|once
TGTGCCAGCAGCCAAGTGGGACAGAACGGACAGCCCCAGCATTTT
CASSQVGQNGQPQHF
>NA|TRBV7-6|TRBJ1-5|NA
TGTGCCAGCAGCTTAATACAGGGAGATAATCAGCCCCAGCATTTT
CASSLIQGDNQPQHF
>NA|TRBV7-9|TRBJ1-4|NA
TGTGCCAGCAGCTTAGTACAGGCTTCTGAAAAACTGTTTTTT
CASSLVQASEKLFF
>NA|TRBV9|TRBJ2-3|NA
TGTGCCAGCAGTAGAGGGACAGATACGCAGTATTTT
CASSRGTDTQYF
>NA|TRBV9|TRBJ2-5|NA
TGTGCCAGCAGCGTAGGATTGTCCCAAGAGACCCAGTACTTC
CASSVGLSQETQYF
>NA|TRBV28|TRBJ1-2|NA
TGTGCCAGCAGTTCTAACGGCGACTATGGCTACACCTTC
CASSSNGDYGYTF
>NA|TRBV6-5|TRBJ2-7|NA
TGTGCCAGCAGAAGGACTGATTCCTCCTACGAGCAGTACTTC
CASRRTDSSYEQYF
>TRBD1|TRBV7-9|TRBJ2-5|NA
TGTGCCAGCAGCTGGGCGACAGGGGGCGTAGAGACCCAGTACTTC
CASSWATGGVETQYF
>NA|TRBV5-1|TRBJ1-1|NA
TGCGCCAGCAGCTTAGGAACGGGGGTCCCCGAAGCTTTCTTT
CASSLGTGVPEAFF
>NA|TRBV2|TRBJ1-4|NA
TGTGCCAGCAGTGGTCAGGGCCTGAATGAAAAACTGTTTTTT
CASSGQGLNEKLFF
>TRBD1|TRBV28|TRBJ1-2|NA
TGTGCCAGCAGTTTAAGTCTTACAGGGGGCCTTGCCTACACCTTC
CASSLSLTGGLAYTF
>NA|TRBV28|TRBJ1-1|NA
TGTGCCAGCGGACGGGACACTGAAGCTTTCTTT
CASGRDTEAFF
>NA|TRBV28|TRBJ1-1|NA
TGTGCCAGCAGGGCAGGGGCCCCCACTGAAGCTTTCTTT
CASRAGAPTEAFF
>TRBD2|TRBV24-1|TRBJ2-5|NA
TGTGCCACCAGTGATTCTAGCGGGGGGGAGTCGAGGAAGACCCAGTACTTC
CATSDSSGGESRKTQYF
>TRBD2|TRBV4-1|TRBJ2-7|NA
TGCGCCAGCAGCCCGGGACTAGGACCCTACGAGCAGTACTTC
CASSPGLGPYEQYF
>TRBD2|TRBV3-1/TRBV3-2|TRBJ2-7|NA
TGTGCCAGCAGCCAAGTCGTAGCGGGAGGGCCCTCCGAGCAGTACTTC
CASSQVVAGGPSEQYF
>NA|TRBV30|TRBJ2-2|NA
TGTGCCTGGAGAAAGCCGGCGAACACCGGGGAGCTGTTTTTT
CAWRKPANTGELFF
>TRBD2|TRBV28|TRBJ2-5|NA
TGTGCCAGCAGTAGCCTAGCGGGGAACTGGGGAGAGACCCAGTACTTC
CASSSLAGNWGETQYF
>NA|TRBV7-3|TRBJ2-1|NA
TGTGCCAGCAGCTTAGGTCAATCCCCCTACAATGAGCAGTTCTTC
CASSLGQSPYNEQFF
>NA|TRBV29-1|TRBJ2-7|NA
TGCAGCGTTCTTTCCCAATTCGGCTCCTACGAGCAGTACTTC
CSVLSQFGSYEQYF
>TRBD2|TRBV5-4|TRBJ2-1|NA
TGTGCCAGCAGCGCGCAGCGGGGGACCCTCTATGAGCAGTTCTTC
CASSAQRGTLYEQFF
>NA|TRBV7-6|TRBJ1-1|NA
TGTGCCAGCAGCTTACAGGAGAACACTGAAGCTTTCTTT
CASSLQENTEAFF
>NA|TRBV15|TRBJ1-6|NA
TGTGCCACCAGCCGGAAGGGGGGTAATTCACCCCTCCACTTT
CATSRKGGNSPLHF
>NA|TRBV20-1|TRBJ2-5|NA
TGCAGTGCTAGTCCTGTAGAGACCCAGTACTTC
CSASPVETQYF
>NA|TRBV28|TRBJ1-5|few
TGTGCCAGCAGTTTCTCAGGGTTAGGCAATCAGCCCCAGCATTTT
CASSFSGLGNQPQHF
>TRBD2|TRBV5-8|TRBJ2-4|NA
TGTGCCAGCAGCTTAGGCGGGAGAAACATTCAGTACTTC
CASSLGGRNIQYF
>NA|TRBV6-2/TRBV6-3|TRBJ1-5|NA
TGTGCCAGCAGTTACCCACGACAGGCCTCCGATCAGCCCCAGCATTTT
CASSYPRQASDQPQHF